This TCR beta chain was recovered during a study of T cells expressing NK-cell markers. Whole-study context: The sequencing cohort of eight donors included seven HCMV-seropositive individuals and one seronegative individual. Study findings and constraints: A handful of donors carried dominant NKG2C+ clonotypes that made up about 1.0-7.0% of their CD8+ T cells.

With the 5' RACE reads reprocessed, TCRdb shows one record per CDR3 protein and no DNA. This table lists about 160,000 distinct CDR3 sequences. The CDR3 sequence is 15 residues long. From germline, CDR1 is MNHEY and CDR2 SMNVEV (reference sequence). On this clonotype: Its specificity is unknown.

The chain couples TRBV27 to TRBJ2-5; lacking DNA, the TRBD1 call made by TCRdb goes unchecked. The sequenced sample consisted of blood T cells: a sorted CD56 or NKG2C T cell subset, CD4+ or CD8+ T cells, or bulk PBMC T cells (not recorded which). The sequence was obtained from a man aged 18-70 years in good health. Here the CDR3 reads CASSPTLTGAGTQYF.